These T cell receptor beta chains were read from a single sample in a study of T cell responses to AZD1222 COVID-19 vaccine. Sequencing was performed with immunoSEQ multiplex PCR; in TCRdb, only in-frame clones are kept and a portion is missing. This table has 110,000 or so clones, roughly nine tenths appearing once. Sequencing used peripheral blood, obtained 28 days after the second AZD1222 dose. The receptors here all came from an adult who received the AZD1222 COVID-19 vaccine. The CDR3 runs from the conserved cysteine through the conserved F or W. A D gene is named only where the DNA matches it firmly. The size entry is marked missing in some rows and otherwise reads once, few, many or a size class.

>TRBJ2-3|TRBV7-2|-|-
TGTGCCAGCAGCTTACGGGGGCGCACAGATACGCAGTATTTT
CASSLRGRTDTQYF
>TRBJ1-2|TRBV4-3|-|few
TGCGCCAGCAGCCTGAGGTGGCAAGGCTATGGCTACACCTTC
CASSLRWQGYGYTF
>TRBJ1-6|TRBV5-1|-|-
TGCGCCAGCAGCTTGGTAGGGTCACCCCTCCACTTT
CASSLVGSPLHF
>TRBJ1-1|TRBV9|-|once
TGTGCCAGCAGCTACACGGAATTCATGAACACTGAAGCTTTCTTT
CASSYTEFMNTEAFF
>TRBJ1-3|TRBV3-1/TRBV3-2|-|-
TGTGCCAGCAGCCAACAGGGGTCTGGAAACACCATATATTTT
CASSQQGSGNTIYF
>TRBJ2-5|TRBV19|-|-
TGTGCCAGTAGTATAGATGGTAGGGCGGACCAAGAGACCCAGTACTTC
CASSIDGRADQETQYF
>TRBJ1-4|TRBV5-6|-|-
TGTGCCAGCAGCTCCGAGGGTCAGCTCAATGAAAAACTGTTTTTT
CASSSEGQLNEKLFF
>TRBJ2-7|TRBV25-1|-|-
TGTGCCAGCAGTCCCACTAGTGTGGGGACTTTTCCCTACGAGCAGTACTTC
CASSPTSVGTFPYEQYF
>TRBJ1-5|TRBV25-1|-|-
TGTGCCAGCAGTGCACAGGGAAGCAATCAGCCCCAGCATTTT
CASSAQGSNQPQHF
>TRBJ2-5|TRBV18|TRBD2|-
TGTGCCAGCGGGACGGGGGGTATACAAGAGACCCAGTACTTC
CASGTGGIQETQYF
>TRBJ1-1|TRBV5-1|-|once
TGCGCCAGCCATCAGTGGGGGCGGACTGAAGCTTTCTTT
CASHQWGRTEAFF
>TRBJ1-3|TRBV4-1|-|-
TGCGCCAGCAGCCAAGTTAGGGTCGGAAACACCATATATTTT
CASSQVRVGNTIYF
>TRBJ2-3|TRBV2|-|-
TGTGCCAGCAGTGAGGCTGCGGCTACTAGCACAGATACGCAGTATTTT
CASSEAAATSTDTQYF
>TRBJ2-1|TRBV11-1|TRBD1|-
TGTGCCAGCAGCTTAGGGGACAGTGGTAACAGTGAGCAGTTCTTC
CASSLGDSGNSEQFF
>TRBJ2-7|TRBV5-8|-|-
TGTGCCAGCCGGACGAGAGGGATTCTCCACGAGCAGTACTTC
CASRTRGILHEQYF
>TRBJ1-6|TRBV5-4|TRBD1|-
TGTGCCAGCAGCGCCCGGGACAGCCTAAATTCACCCCTCCACTTT
CASSARDSLNSPLHF
>TRBJ2-7|TRBV6-6|-|-
TGTGCCAGCAGGCCCCGGACAGTTACCTACGAGCAGTACTTC
CASRPRTVTYEQYF
>TRBJ1-2|TRBV28|-|-
TGTGCCAGCAGCAACCGGGACAACCGGGGCTACACCTTC
CASSNRDNRGYTF
>TRBJ2-5|TRBV2|TRBD2|-
TGTGCCAGCAGTGACCCAGGACTAGCGGGGGGTCATAACTTAGAGACCCAGTACTTC
CASSDPGLAGGHNLETQYF
>TRBJ1-6|TRBV6-5|-|-
TGTGCCAGCAGTTACCGGCCAGATGATAATTCACCCCTCCACTTT
CASSYRPDDNSPLHF
>TRBJ1-3|TRBV24-1|-|-
TGTGCCACGCAGGGTTCTGGAAACACCATATATTTT
CATQGSGNTIYF
>TRBJ2-7|TRBV7-2|-|-
TGTGCCAGCAGCTTAAAGGGGGACGGAACCTACGAGCAGTACTTC
CASSLKGDGTYEQYF
>TRBJ1-6|TRBV3-1/TRBV3-2|-|-
TGTGCCAGCAGCCAAGATTATTCACCCCTCCACTTT
CASSQDYSPLHF
>TRBJ2-2|TRBV30|-|-
TGTGCCTGGAGTGAGGTGCAGGGGGGTAACGGGGAGCTGTTTTTT
CAWSEVQGGNGELFF
>TRBJ1-6|TRBV27|TRBD1|-
TGTGCCAGCAGTCCAACAGGGGGGAATAATTCACCCCTCCACTTT
CASSPTGGNNSPLHF
>TRBJ1-1|TRBV2|-|-
TGTGCCAGCAGTGAAGCTAAGATAAGTTCGAAAGCTTTCTTT
CASSEAKISSKAFF
>TRBJ2-2|TRBV29-1|TRBD1|-
TGCAGCGTCGCGGACAGGCCGAACACCGGGGAGCTGTTTTTT
CSVADRPNTGELFF
>TRBJ2-3|TRBV28|-|-
TGTGCCAGCAGCCCGCGGGACGTTAGCACAGATACGCAGTATTTT
CASSPRDVSTDTQYF
>TRBJ2-4|TRBV21-1|-|once
TGTGCCAGGACAGCCAAAAACATTCAGTACTTC
CARTAKNIQYF
>TRBJ2-1|TRBV6-5|-|-
TGTGCCAGCAGTCTCGGGACCCGGAATGAGCAGTTCTTC
CASSLGTRNEQFF
>TRBJ1-1|TRBV11-3|-|once
TGTGCCAGCAGCTTATTGGCAGAAACTGAAGCTTTCTTT
CASSLLAETEAFF
>TRBJ1-2|TRBV7-9|-|-
TGTGCCAGCAGCTCGGTAGCTTCTCCCTTCTACTATGGCTACACCTTC
CASSSVASPFYYGYTF
>TRBJ1-6|TRBV12-3/TRBV12-4|TRBD1|once
TGTGCCAGCAGGGGACAGGGATATTCACCCCTCCACTTT
CASRGQGYSPLHF
>TRBJ1-2|TRBV19|-|-
TGTGCCAGTAGTTACGCCTATGGCTACACCTTC
CASSYAYGYTF
>TRBJ1-2|TRBV7-9|-|-
TGTGCCAGCAGCTTAGACTCGGTCGACAGATCCTATGCCACCACCGGCTACACCTTC
CASSLDSVDRSYATTGYTF
>TRBJ1-2|TRBV19|-|-
TGTGCCAGTAGTATAGCAGTCACAGCCAACTATGGCTACACCTTC
CASSIAVTANYGYTF
>TRBJ1-2|TRBV7-8|-|-
TGTGCCAGCAGCCCGGACACGAACTATGGCTACACCTTC
CASSPDTNYGYTF
>TRBJ1-1|TRBV30|TRBD1|-
TGTGCCTGGAGAGGAGGACAGGGGGTCATAGAGGTCTCTGCTTTCTTT
CAWRGGQGVIEVSAFF
>TRBJ1-1|TRBV19|-|-
TGTGCCAGTAGTACGCCTTTAATCGGGAACACTGAAGCTTTCTTT
CASSTPLIGNTEAFF
>TRBJ1-6|TRBV18|-|-
TGTGCCAGCTCACGACAGGCCGGGAATTCACCCCTCCACTTT
CASSRQAGNSPLHF
>TRBJ1-6|TRBV19|-|-
TGTGCCAGTAAGAGGACAGCTGTAGGGAATAATTCACCCCTCCACTTT
CASKRTAVGNNSPLHF
>TRBJ2-3|TRBV5-1|TRBD1|-
TGCGCCAGCAGCTTGTCAGGGGGTAGCACAGATACGCAGTATTTT
CASSLSGGSTDTQYF
>TRBJ2-1|TRBV7-2|TRBD1|-
TGTGCCAGCAGCTTAGTGGCGGGACAGGGTTACAATGAGCAGTTCTTC
CASSLVAGQGYNEQFF
>TRBJ2-5|TRBV7-9|-|-
TGTGCCAGCAGCTTCTTAGGGGCAGGGGAGACCCAGTACTTC
CASSFLGAGETQYF
>TRBJ2-7|TRBV11-2|TRBD2|few
TGTGCCAGCAGCTTAGATTCTGCCCTACTAGCGGGGATTGAGCAGCAGTACTTC
CASSLDSALLAGIEQQYF
>TRBJ1-1|TRBV6-4|TRBD1|-
TGTGCCAGCAAAGACAGGGAGGGCACTGAAGCTTTCTTT
CASKDREGTEAFF
>TRBJ2-1|TRBV19|TRBD1|few
TGTGCCAGTAATGACAGGGGGCGTGAGAATGAGCAGTTCTTC
CASNDRGRENEQFF
>TRBJ1-5|TRBV19|-|-
TGTGCCAGTAGTACCCGGAGGGATCAGCCCCAGCATTTT
CASSTRRDQPQHF
>TRBJ2-5|TRBV15|-|once
TGTGCCACCAGCAGAGACCGGCCGGAGACCCAGTACTTC
CATSRDRPETQYF
>TRBJ2-5|TRBV4-1|-|-
TGCGCCAGCAGCCAAGACGGGGGCCTTCAAGAGACCCAGTACTTC
CASSQDGGLQETQYF
>TRBJ1-2|TRBV7-9|TRBD1|-
TGTGCCAGCAGCTTAGGGACAGGGGGCGCTTATGGCTACACCTTC
CASSLGTGGAYGYTF
>TRBJ2-5|TRBV7-8|-|once
TGTGCCAGCAGCCTTCAATTAGCGTATCCCCAAGAGACCCAGTACTTC
CASSLQLAYPQETQYF
>TRBJ2-3|TRBV24-1|-|-
TGTGCCGCCGGAGGGGGCCACACAGATACGCAGTATTTT
CAAGGGHTDTQYF
>TRBJ2-7|TRBV30|TRBD1|-
TGTGCCTGGACCGGACAGGGGTTATCCTACGAGCAGTACTTC
CAWTGQGLSYEQYF
>TRBJ1-2|TRBV7-8|TRBD1|-
TGTGCCAGCAGCGACAGGGGGCATGGCTACACCTTC
CASSDRGHGYTF